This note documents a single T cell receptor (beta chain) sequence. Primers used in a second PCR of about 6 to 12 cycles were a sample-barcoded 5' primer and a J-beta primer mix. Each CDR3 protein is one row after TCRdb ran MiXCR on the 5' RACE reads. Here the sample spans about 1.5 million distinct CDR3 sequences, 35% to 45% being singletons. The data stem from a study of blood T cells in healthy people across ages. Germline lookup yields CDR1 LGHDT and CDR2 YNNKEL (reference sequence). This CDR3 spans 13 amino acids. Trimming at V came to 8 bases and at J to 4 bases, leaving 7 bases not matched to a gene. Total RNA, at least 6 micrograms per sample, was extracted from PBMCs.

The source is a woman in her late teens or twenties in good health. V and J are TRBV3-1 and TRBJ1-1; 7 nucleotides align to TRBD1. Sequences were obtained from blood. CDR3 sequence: CASHDREGTEAFF. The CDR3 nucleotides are TGTGCCAGCCACGACAGGGAAGGCACTGAAGCTTTCTTT.